The clone carrying this T cell receptor beta chain was counted at least ten times. The antigen is unknown. The data were taken from a study of neurological immune-mediated disorders. Regarding the study as a whole: Phylogenetic grouping assigned the repertoires of 18 of 34 multiple sclerosis patients to one related-CDR3 cluster, which constitutes a possible signature.

Germline values: CDR1 LGHNA, CDR2 YSLEER. The CDR3 has 15 amino acids. Trimming removed 1 base at V and 0 bases at J, with 9 bases between. Each CDR3 protein gets one entry after TCRdb re-called the 5' RACE reads with MiXCR. The data show 25,000 to 35,000 distinct CDR3 sequences, roughly 1.6% seen once. The material sequenced was PBMCs. The J gene is TRBJ1-1, the V gene TRBV4-3; no definite D call. The source of this sequence is a woman aged 25 to 39 with multiple sclerosis. The CDR3 DNA reads TGCGCCAGCAGCCAAGCGCCACAAATGAACACTGAAGCTTTCTTT. It translates to CASSQAPQMNTEAFF.